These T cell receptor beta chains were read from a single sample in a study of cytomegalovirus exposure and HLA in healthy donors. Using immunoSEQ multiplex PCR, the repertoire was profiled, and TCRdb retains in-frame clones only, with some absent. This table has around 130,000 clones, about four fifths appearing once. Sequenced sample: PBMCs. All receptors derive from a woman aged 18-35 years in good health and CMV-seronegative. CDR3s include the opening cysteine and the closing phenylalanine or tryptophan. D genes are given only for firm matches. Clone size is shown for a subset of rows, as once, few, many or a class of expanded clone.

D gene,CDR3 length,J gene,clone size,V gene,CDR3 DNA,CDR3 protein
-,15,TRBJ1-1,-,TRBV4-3,TGCGCCAGCAGCTACTTCCGACAGGCCAACACTGAAGCTTTCTTT,CASSYFRQANTEAFF
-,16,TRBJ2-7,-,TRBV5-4,TGTGCCAGCAGCTTGGGCCGGGGCGGGGCCCTCTACGAGCAGTACTTC,CASSLGRGGALYEQYF
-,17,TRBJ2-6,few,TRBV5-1,TGCGCCAGCAGCTCCTCCGTGGGCCCATCTGGGGCCAACGGCCTGACTTTC,CASSSSVGPSGANGLTF
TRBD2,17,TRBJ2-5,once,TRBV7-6,TGTGCCAGCAGCCCCGAATTCGGACTAGGGAGTGATGAGACCCAGTACTTC,CASSPEFGLGSDETQYF
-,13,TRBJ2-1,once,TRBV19,TGTGCCTCCGGCAGGGTCACCTACAATGAGCAGTTCTTC,CASGRVTYNEQFF
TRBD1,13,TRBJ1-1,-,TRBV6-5,TGTGCCAGCAGTTACTCTCGGGACAGAGAAGCTTTCTTT,CASSYSRDREAFF
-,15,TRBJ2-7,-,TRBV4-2,TGTGCCAGCAGCCAAGATCCCGGGTTTTTCGACGAGCAGTACTTC,CASSQDPGFFDEQYF
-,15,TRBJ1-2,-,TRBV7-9,TGTGCCAGCAGCTCGATTGGGCCAGGGGTCTATGGCTACACCTTC,CASSSIGPGVYGYTF
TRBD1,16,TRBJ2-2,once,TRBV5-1,TGCGCCAGCTCCCCCGGTCCAGGGGGTAACACCGGGGAGCTGTTTTTT,CASSPGPGGNTGELFF
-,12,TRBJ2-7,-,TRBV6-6,TGTGCCAGCAGCGCACAGGGATACGAGCAGTACTTC,CASSAQGYEQYF
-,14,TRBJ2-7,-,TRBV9,TGTGCCAGCAGCGTCTCTCGGTTGCCTGAGGAGCAGTACTTC,CASSVSRLPEEQYF
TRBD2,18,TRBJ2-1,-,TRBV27,TGTGCCAGCAGTTTACCCCGCCCGGGACTAGCGGGAGACAATGAGCAGTTCTTC,CASSLPRPGLAGDNEQFF
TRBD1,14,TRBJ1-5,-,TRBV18,TGTGCCAGCTCAAACCAGGGGGCAAGTCAGCCCCAGCATTTT,CASSNQGASQPQHF
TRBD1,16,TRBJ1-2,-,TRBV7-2,TGTGCCAGCAGCTCCGGGACAGGGCCTCAGGGCTATGGCTACACCTTC,CASSSGTGPQGYGYTF
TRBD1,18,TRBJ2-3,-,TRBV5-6,TGTGCCAGCAGCTTGGGTTCGGACAGGGGCTACCTCACAGATACGCAGTATTTT,CASSLGSDRGYLTDTQYF
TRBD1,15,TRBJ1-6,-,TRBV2,TGTGCCAGCAGTGGGGGACAGGGCTCAAATTCACCCCTCCACTTT,CASSGGQGSNSPLHF
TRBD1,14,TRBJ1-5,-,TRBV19,TGTGCCAGCCTAGGGACAGTTCGAGGACAGCCCCAGCATTTT,CASLGTVRGQPQHF
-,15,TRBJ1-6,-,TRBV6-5,TGTGCCAGCAGTTTAAGTAGGAAGGGGAATTCACCCCTCCACTTT,CASSLSRKGNSPLHF
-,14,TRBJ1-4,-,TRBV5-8,TGTGCCAGCAGCTTGGGACAGCAAAATGAAAAACTGTTTTTT,CASSLGQQNEKLFF
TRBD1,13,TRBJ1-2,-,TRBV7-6,TGTGCCAGCAGCTTAGCCAGGGGGCAGGGCTACACCTTC,CASSLARGQGYTF
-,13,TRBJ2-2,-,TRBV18,TGTGCCAGCTCCGGGACAATGAGCGGGGAGCTGTTTTTT,CASSGTMSGELFF
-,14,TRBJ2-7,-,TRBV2,TGTGCCAGCAGTTGGCCGGACACCTACTACGAGCAGTACTTC,CASSWPDTYYEQYF
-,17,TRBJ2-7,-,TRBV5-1,TGCGCCAGCAGCTTGGTGGTTGACGGGGACATTACCTACGAGCAGTACTTC,CASSLVVDGDITYEQYF
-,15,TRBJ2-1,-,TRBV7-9,TGTGCCAGCAGCTTGGATTTTAGGCTAGACAATGAGCAGTTCTTC,CASSLDFRLDNEQFF
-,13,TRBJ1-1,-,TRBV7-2,TGTGCCAGCAGCTTAGAACAAAAAGCTGAAGCTTTCTTT,CASSLEQKAEAFF
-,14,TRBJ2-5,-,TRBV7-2,TGTGCCAGCAGCCATGCCGGGACAAAAGAGACCCAGTACTTC,CASSHAGTKETQYF
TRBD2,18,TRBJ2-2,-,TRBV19,TGTGCCAGTAGTCCGACTAGCGGGAGGGCTCGGGTCACCGGGGAGCTGTTTTTT,CASSPTSGRARVTGELFF
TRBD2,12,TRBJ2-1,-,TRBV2,TGTGCCAGCAATGGCGGGAGGGGGGAGCAGTTCTTC,CASNGGRGEQFF